This TCR beta chain was retrieved from a study of regulatory T cells in long-lasting Graves disease. About the research overall: Patients with new Graves' disease had used antithyroid drugs below 3 months. Study-level points and caveats: Persistent disease was associated with favored TRBV28 usage and with favored use of TRBJ1-2 and TRBJ2-5.

Time point defined: newly diagnosed GD, antithyroid drugs for less than 3 months. Isolated PBMC RNA provided the starting material for the TCR library. With iRepertoire HTBI primers and Arm-PCR of CDR3 regions, TCR beta libraries were built. TCRdb processed the multiplex PCR reads anew with MiXCR; each CDR3 protein has one entry. Of 450,000 to 700,000 distinct CDR3 sequences in the sample, about 13% were seen once. CDR1 is LNHDA, CDR2 SQIVND, per germline (reference sequence). Trimming cost V 6 bases and J 7 bases, with 16 bases left between them. This CDR3 is 14 amino acids long. Worth noting for this clonotype: The antigen is not known.

These sequences were also reported in another study, on T cells in Graves' hyperthyroidism and ophthalmopathy.

The receptor's source is a man younger than 40 with Graves disease. The chain combines TRBV19 with TRBJ1-5; TRBD1 is a possible D gene (5 bases). Sequencing used peripheral blood mononuclear cells (PBMCs), obtained at new diagnosis, from a patient treated with antithyroid drugs. For the CDR3, the DNA is TGTGCCAGTAGCGCGGAAGGGGAAAGGCAGCCCCAGCATTTT. Translating gives CASSAEGERQPQHF.